These 29 T cell receptor beta chains originate from one sample sequenced in a study of graft-versus-host responses after intestinal transplantation. Sequenced by immunoSEQ multiplex PCR; TCRdb stores in-frame clones only, minus some. The data contain 120,000 or so clones, roughly 93% of them seen just once; the ten biggest clones take up roughly 0.5%. The antigens of these receptors remain unknown. The sample in question was unstimulated CD8+ T cells sorted from spleen or lymph node cells, obtained before intestinal transplant. The source of these receptors is a human donor who received an intestinal transplant.

This CDR3 is CASSHEQGDSGANVLTF. In nucleotides, the CDR3 is TGTGCCAGCAGCCATGAACAGGGGGACTCTGGGGCCAACGTCCTGACTTTC. This chain uses TRBV7-6 with TRBJ2-6, with 8 bases identical to TRBD1. CDR1 SGHVS and CDR2 FNYEAQ come from the germline V gene. This CDR3 spans 17 amino acids. V lost 5 bases, J lost 0 bases, and 6 bases stayed unmatched. The entire variable domain, with the rest obtained from reference TRBV7-6 and TRBJ2-6, is as follows: GAGVSQSPRYKVTKRGQDVALRCDPISGHVSLYWYRQALGQGPEFLTYFNYEAQQDKSGLPNDRFSAERPEGSISTLTIQRTEQRDSAMYRCASSHEQGDSGANVLTFGAGSRLTVL.

The chain combines TRBV10-1 with TRBJ2-7; D remains unclear. Germline CDR1 reads WNHNN; CDR2 reads SYGVQD (reference sequence). The CDR3 length is 12 residues. V was clipped by 3 bases and J by 3 bases, with 6 bases between them. The CDR3, as DNA: TGCGCCAGCAGTGAACAGAGCTACGAGCAGTACTTC. This codes for CASSEQSYEQYF.

This clone was observed once. The V call is TRBV4-1, the J call TRBJ2-7, with 12 bases matching TRBD2. V shed 4 bases, J shed 2 bases, and the junction held 3 bases outside the gene matches. The CDR3 runs 15 residues. Germline assignment: CDR1 MGHRA and CDR2 YSYEKL. The CDR3 protein is CASSLLAGGAYEQYF. In nucleotides, the CDR3 is TGCGCCAGCAGCCTACTAGCGGGAGGCGCCTACGAGCAGTACTTC.

This rearrangement joins TRBV15 to TRBJ2-3; TRBD2 aligns across 15 bases. Germline CDR1 is LNHNV and CDR2 is YYDKDF (reference sequence). This CDR3 region has 18 residues. V lost 3 bases to trimming and J lost 4 bases; unmatched junction nucleotides: 8. In nucleotides, the CDR3 is TGTGCCACCAGCAGCCCGACTGGACTAGCGGGAGGGCCAGATACGCAGTATTTT. Residues: CATSSPTGLAGGPDTQYF.

The V gene is TRBV27, the J gene TRBJ2-7; 7 bases map to TRBD2. This CDR3 contains 16 residues. Germline-derived CDR1 and CDR2 are MNHEY and SMNVEV (reference sequence). The trim removed 0 bases at V and 0 bases at J, leaving 5 bases unmatched. The CDR3 loop reads CASSLSIAGSSYEQYF. The CDR3 DNA reads as TGTGCCAGCAGTTTATCGATAGCGGGTAGCTCCTACGAGCAGTACTTC.

The chain uses TRBV4-1 and TRBJ1-1, with TRBD1 matching over 7 bases. The CDR3 length is 15 residues. V lost 4 bases, J lost 0 bases, and 5 bases stayed unmatched. Germline V gives CDR1 MGHRA, CDR2 YSYEKL. CDR3 protein: CASSLGTDMNTEAFF. The CDR3 nucleotides read TGCGCCAGCAGCCTCGGGACAGACATGAACACTGAAGCTTTCTTT.

The V gene is TRBV25-1, the J gene TRBJ1-5, with a possible D match to TRBD1 (6 bases). From germline, CDR1 is MGHDK and CDR2 SYGVNS. Trimming took off 5 bases at V and 5 bases at J, with 10 bases between the two ends. CDR3 length: 13 amino acids. Here the CDR3 reads CASSPQGYQPQHF. Written as DNA, the CDR3 is TGTGCCAGCAGTCCACAGGGATATCAGCCCCAGCATTTT. Full variable domain (rest looked up from reference TRBV25-1 and TRBJ1-5): EADIYQTPRYLVIGTGKKITLECSQTMGHDKMYWYQQDPGMELHLIHYSYGVNSTEKGDLSSESTVSRIRTEHFPLTLESARPSHTSQYLCASSPQGYQPQHFGDGTRLSIL.

V usage is TRBV13 and J usage is TRBJ2-1; D unresolved. CDR3 length: 14 amino acids. Germline V gene data show CDR1 as PRHDT and CDR2 as FYEKMQ (reference sequence). With 2 bases removed from V and 3 bases from J, the gap between germline ends came to 8 bases. The CDR3 nucleotides are TGTGCCAGCAGCTTACGCGGCGTCTACAATGAGCAGTTCTTC. It codes for CASSLRGVYNEQFF. The whole variable domain, remainder taken from reference TRBV13 and TRBJ2-1, is AAGVIQSPRHLIKEKRETATLKCYPIPRHDTVYWYQQGPGQDPQFLISFYEKMQSDKGSIPDRFSAQQFSDYHSELNMSSLELGDSALYFCASSLRGVYNEQFFGPGTRLTVL.

V and J are TRBV13 and TRBJ1-2; D unresolved. Germline V gene lookup returns CDR1 PRHDT and CDR2 FYEKMQ (reference sequence). The CDR3 spans 12 residues. V lost 5 bases and J 4 bases, leaving 8 bases between the germline ends. CDR3 amino acids: CASSPQSYGYTF. DNA for the CDR3: TGTGCCAGCAGCCCTCAGTCCTATGGCTACACCTTC.

Comments on this clone: The junction departs from the called germline gene at one end, perhaps through a read error. Other nucleotide sequences in the sample specify the same CDR3. The rearrangement uses TRBV7-7 and TRBJ1-1; D not resolved. The CDR3 has 15 residues. CDR1 and CDR2 from the germline V gene are SSHAT and FNYEAQ (reference sequence). CDR3 protein: CASSPLQSPRAEAFF. CDR3 sequence (DNA): TGTGCTAGCAGCCCCTTACAGTCCCCCCGAGCTGAAGCTTTCTTT.

The rearrangement uses TRBV4-2 and TRBJ2-3, with D possibly being TRBD1 (6 bases). CDR1 is LGHNA and CDR2 is YNFKEQ in the germline V gene. This CDR3 comprises 18 residues. V gave up 0 bases and J gave up 7 bases, with 23 bases separating them. The DNA for the CDR3 is TGTGCCAGCAGCCAAGATCTCCTAACACAGGGTTTTGTGAATACGCAGTATTTT. Its protein is CASSQDLLTQGFVNTQYF.

The genes are TRBV5-4 and TRBJ2-4; maybe TRBD2 (5 bases). CDR1 is SGHNT, CDR2 YYREEE, per germline (reference sequence). V dropped 0 bases and J dropped 3 bases, with 19 bases sitting between them. This CDR3 is 18 amino acids long. The CDR3 coding sequence is TGTGCCAGCAGCTTGGATCAGTCCGACATCGAGGGCAAAAACATTCAGTACTTC. This translates into CASSLDQSDIEGKNIQYF.

Note on this clone: The junction does not match germline at one end; this may be a read error. The chain is built from TRBV4-2 and TRBJ2-2, with D hard to call. The CDR3 contains 17 residues. Germline assignment: CDR1 LGHNA and CDR2 YNFKEQ. The CDR3 is CASSQYALERNPGELFF. CDR3 bases: TGTGCCAGCAGCCAGTACGCTCTGGAGAGGAACCCCGGGGAGCTGTTTTTT.

The gene calls are TRBV10-3 and TRBJ2-3, with TRBD2 matching over 11 bases. V was pared by 4 bases and J by 2 bases, with 11 bases of the junction left unmatched. The germline V gene encodes CDR1 ENHRY and CDR2 SYGVKD. The CDR3 loop spans 18 amino acids. CDR3 nucleotides: TGTGCCATCAGTGCTCCCTACATTAGCGGGAGGGACACAGATACGCAGTATTTT. This encodes CAISAPYISGRDTDTQYF.

CDR3 DNA sequence: TGCGCCAGCAGCTTCCGGAGCAACACTGAAGCTTTCTTT. Protein: CASSFRSNTEAFF. The rearrangement uses TRBV5-1 and TRBJ1-1; D remains unclear. With 2 bases removed from V and 2 bases from J, the gap between germline ends came to 7 bases. The CDR3 consists of 13 residues. CDR1 and CDR2 (germline): SGHRS, YFSETQ.

This chain joins TRBV27 and TRBJ2-3; the D call may be TRBD1 or TRBD2 (7 bases each). There are 16 residues in the CDR3. Germline lookup yields CDR1 MNHEY and CDR2 SMNVEV (reference sequence). The ends were cut back, 5 bases at V and 4 bases at J, with 19 bases in the middle. The CDR3 sequence is CASSPLGGGVADTQYF. The CDR3 DNA is TGTGCCAGCAGTCCCCTGGGAGGGGGCGTGGCAGATACGCAGTATTTT.

This rearrangement joins TRBV5-1 to TRBJ2-7; tentative D call: TRBD1 (6 bases). Trimming took 0 bases from V and 2 from J, leaving 12 bases between them. The CDR3 runs 15 residues. Germline CDR1 SGHRS, CDR2 YFSETQ. The CDR3 region has the DNA TGCGCCAGCAGCTTGGGGGCAGGGGATCCCTACGAGCAGTACTTC. Amino acids: CASSLGAGDPYEQYF.

This chain connects TRBV13 to TRBJ2-1, with 10 nucleotides matching TRBD2. Germline V gives CDR1 PRHDT, CDR2 FYEKMQ (reference sequence). The V and J ends lost 5 bases and 2 bases, in that order; junction bases with no gene match: 6. CDR3 size: 16 residues. The CDR3 region is CASSPDGLAAYNEQFF. DNA of the CDR3: TGTGCCAGCAGCCCCGACGGACTAGCGGCCTACAATGAGCAGTTCTTC. Full variable domain (missing parts from reference TRBV13 and TRBJ2-1): AAGVIQSPRHLIKEKRETATLKCYPIPRHDTVYWYQQGPGQDPQFLISFYEKMQSDKGSIPDRFSAQQFSDYHSELNMSSLELGDSALYFCASSPDGLAAYNEQFFGPGTRLTVL.

The DNA of the CDR3 is TGTGCCAGCAGCTTAACCCCTGAAGAGACCCAGTACTTC. Protein: CASSLTPEETQYF. This sequence joins TRBV7-9 and TRBJ2-5, with D unclear. V lost 2 bases and J 3 bases, leaving 7 bases between the germline ends. The CDR3 spans 13 residues. CDR1 and CDR2 from the germline V gene are SEHNR and FQNEAQ (reference sequence).

The chain joins TRBV23-1 to TRBJ1-5; D uncertain. TRBV23-1 is designated an ORF whose function remains uncertain. Trimming removed 6 bases at V and 9 bases at J, with 12 bases between. The CDR3 is 12 amino acids. CDR3 coding DNA: TGCGCCAGCAGCCCTTTACGGGGGCCCCAGCATTTT. It yields the protein CASSPLRGPQHF.

This chain links TRBV6-1 with TRBJ1-1, with 7 bases lining up with TRBD1. Germline V CDR1 and CDR2: MNHNS, SASEGT. The CDR3 spans 13 residues. Losses at the gene ends were 9 bases for V and 0 bases for J; bases not matched to a gene: 4. CDR3 nucleotide sequence: TGTGCCAGTCAGGGGGGACTGAACACTGAAGCTTTCTTT. Protein product: CASQGGLNTEAFF.

The genes are TRBV18 and TRBJ2-5; no definite D call. The length of the CDR3 is 16 residues. V lost 3 bases, J lost 0 bases, and 14 bases lay in between. Germline values: CDR1 KGHSH, CDR2 LQKENI. This CDR3 reads CASSPRVTEYQETQYF. DNA of the CDR3: TGTGCCAGCTCACCGAGAGTCACAGAATACCAAGAGACCCAGTACTTC.

Only a few counts were recorded for this clone. The chain carries TRBV12-5 and TRBJ2-7; D is possibly TRBD2 (6 bases). The V end was cut by 1 base, the J end by 2 bases, with 9 bases between. Germline V gives CDR1 LGHNT, CDR2 FRNRAP. CDR3 size: 14 residues. The CDR3 sequence: CASGLGRGAYEQYF. The CDR3 DNA follows: TGTGCTAGTGGTTTGGGGCGGGGAGCCTACGAGCAGTACTTC.

This clone was detected only a few times. The V call is TRBV9, the J call TRBJ1-2; perhaps TRBD1 as D (6 bases). The V and J ends lost 1 base and 7 bases respectively, with 14 bases between them. Germline CDR1 and CDR2: SGDLS and YYNGEE. The CDR3 consists of 14 residues. The CDR3: CASSVYQQGSGYTF. The DNA of the CDR3 is TGTGCCAGCAGCGTATACCAACAGGGAAGTGGCTACACCTTC.

This clone was observed a single time. The chain links TRBV27 to TRBJ2-7, with TRBD2 identical over 8 bases. The V gene end was trimmed by 1 base and the J gene end by 7 bases; junction bases not matched to a gene: 6. CDR3 length: 14 residues. CDR1 is MNHEY, CDR2 SMNVEV, per germline (reference sequence). As DNA, the CDR3 is TGTGCCAGCAGTTTATTCGGGAGGGCAGGAGAGCAGTACTTC. It translates to CASSLFGRAGEQYF.

V usage is TRBV13 and J usage is TRBJ1-2; D ambiguous. The CDR3 length is 13 residues. Trimming removed 0 bases at V and 8 bases at J, with 10 bases between. In germline, CDR1 is PRHDT, CDR2 FYEKMQ (reference sequence). CDR3 sequence reads: CASSLGLEDGYTF. The CDR3 DNA is TGTGCCAGCAGCTTAGGCCTGGAGGACGGCTACACCTTC.

V and J are TRBV13 and TRBJ1-3; 8 bases are a match to TRBD1. Germline V gene sequence: CDR1 PRHDT, CDR2 FYEKMQ (reference sequence). The length of the CDR3 is 14 residues. V shed 5 bases and J 4 bases; nucleotides not matched to a gene: 4. The CDR3 reads CASSQTGAGNTIYF. CDR3 nucleotide sequence: TGTGCCAGCAGCCAGACAGGGGCAGGAAACACCATATATTTT.

The rearrangement joins TRBV2 to TRBJ1-3; the D is unclear. Deletions cut 8 bases from V and 0 bases from J, with 8 bases between. From germline, CDR1 is SNHLY and CDR2 FYNNEI. The CDR3 extends over 13 amino acids. CDR3 residues: CASAESSGNTIYF. CDR3 sequence (DNA): TGTGCCAGCGCCGAGAGCTCTGGAAACACCATATATTTT.

The chain links TRBV19 to TRBJ1-2; D unresolved. V dropped 7 bases and J dropped 5 bases, with 11 bases sitting between them. The CDR3 loop spans 12 amino acids. CDR1 LNHDA and CDR2 SQIVND come from the germline V gene (reference sequence). The CDR3 reads CASKAGKYGYTF. The CDR3, as DNA: TGTGCCAGTAAGGCGGGAAAATATGGCTACACCTTC.